The 12 T cell receptor beta chains below come from one sample, sequenced in a study of blood T cell repertoires in COVID-19. Produced via immunoSEQ multiplex PCR; TCRdb's table is partial and in-frame only. In the table there are tens of thousands of clones, less than 80% of which are singletons. The specimen sequenced was peripheral blood. The receptors derive from a man in his 60s with active or convalescent COVID-19.

In its sample, this clone was seen once. The chain recombines TRBV7-3 with TRBJ2-7; 7 nucleotides line up with TRBD1. The ends lost 5 bases at V and 4 bases at J; junction bases unmatched: 5. This CDR3 comprises 13 residues. The V gene's germline CDR1 is SGHTA and CDR2 FQGTGA. CDR3 residues: CASSKDRSYEQYF. Written as DNA, the CDR3 is TGTGCCAGCAGCAAGGACAGGTCGTACGAGCAGTACTTC.

This clone has just one count. The chain has TRBV14 and TRBJ2-5; 8 bases are a match to TRBD2. Germline V gives CDR1 SGHDN, CDR2 FVKESK. This CDR3 has 15 amino acids. The trim removed 5 bases at V and 5 bases at J, leaving 10 bases unmatched. The CDR3 protein is CASSARGGTVETQYF. CDR3 in DNA: TGTGCCAGCAGCGCTCGCGGGGGGACGGTGGAGACCCAGTACTTC.

The chain couples TRBV12-3 or TRBV12-4 to TRBJ1-2, with D possibly TRBD1 on 6 matching bases. This CDR3 region has 12 residues. V lost 3 bases and J 7 bases, leaving 9 bases between the germline ends. In DNA, the CDR3 is TGTGCCAGCAGTTTCGGGGGGCTTGGCTACACCTTC. It yields the protein CASSFGGLGYTF.

This sequence joins TRBV29-1 and TRBJ2-7, with 10 nucleotides matching TRBD1. V lost 5 bases and J lost 2; bases outside the gene matches: 12. This CDR3 has 16 residues. Germline CDR1 is SQVTM and CDR2 is ANQGSEA. The CDR3 sequence is CSVLRTGGIEAYEQYF. The CDR3 nucleotides are TGCAGCGTTCTACGGACAGGGGGAATTGAGGCCTACGAGCAGTACTTC.

The CDR3 sequence: CASSERQRGGAGELFF. As DNA, the CDR3 is TGTGCCAGCAGTGAAAGGCAGCGGGGGGGCGCCGGGGAGCTGTTTTTT. The chain uses TRBV2 and TRBJ2-2; TRBD2 matches 10 bases. The CDR3 loop spans 16 amino acids. Losses at the gene ends were 2 bases for V and 6 bases for J; bases not matched to a gene: 6. In germline, CDR1 is SNHLY, CDR2 FYNNEI.

This clone was seen just once. The chain carries TRBV15 and TRBJ1-1; 7 positions agree with TRBD1. V lost 3 bases, J lost 2 bases, and 3 bases stayed unmatched. The CDR3 extends over 14 amino acids. Looked up from germline, CDR1 is LNHNV and CDR2 is YYDKDF (reference sequence). CDR3 protein: CATSRGQSNTEAFF. Written as DNA, the CDR3 is TGTGCCACCAGCAGGGGACAGTCAAACACTGAAGCTTTCTTT. The full variable domain, its missing parts supplied by reference TRBV15 and TRBJ1-1, is DAMVIQNPRYQVTQFGKPVTLSCSQTLNHNVMYWYQQKSSQAPKLLFHYYDKDFNNEADTPDNFQSRRPNTSFCFLDIRSPGLGDTAMYLCATSRGQSNTEAFFGQGTRLTVV.

V is TRBV5-1 and J is TRBJ1-3; 7 nucleotides match TRBD1. V trimming: 1 base; J trimming: 6 bases; junction bases outside the gene matches: 4. This CDR3 has 14 residues. Germline assignment: CDR1 SGHRS and CDR2 YFSETQ. CDR3: CASSLPGGENTIYF. In DNA form, the CDR3 reads TGCGCCAGCAGCTTGCCAGGGGGAGAAAACACCATATATTTT.

The chain is built from TRBV5-8 and TRBJ2-7, with D possibly being TRBD1 (6 bases). Trimming removed 2 bases at V and 4 bases at J, with 10 bases between. The CDR3 runs 13 residues. CDR1 and CDR2 from the germline V gene are SGHTS and YDEGEE. DNA of the CDR3: TGTGCCAGCAGCTTAGGGGGAAATTACGAGCAGTACTTC. It yields the protein CASSLGGNYEQYF.

This CDR3 reads CASSGDREMETQYF. CDR3 DNA: TGCGCCAGCAGCGGGGACAGGGAGATGGAGACCCAGTACTTC. The chain carries TRBV5-1 and TRBJ2-5, with 9 bases matching TRBD1. V was pared by 4 bases and J by 5 bases, with 6 bases of the junction left unmatched. Germline V gene data show CDR1 as SGHRS and CDR2 as YFSETQ. The CDR3 sequence is 14 residues long.

The chain uses TRBV19 and TRBJ2-2; a possible D gene is TRBD2 (6 bases). Germline CDR1 LNHDA, CDR2 SQIVND (reference sequence). The CDR3 consists of 15 residues. Trimming removed 7 bases at V and 3 bases at J, with 15 bases between. CDR3 coding DNA: TGTGCCAGTACCCCCCTAGCGATAGACACCGGGGAGCTGTTTTTT. It is translated as CASTPLAIDTGELFF.

As DNA, the CDR3 is TGCGCCAGCAGCTTGGAACTAGCGGGGGACACAGATACGCAGTATTTT. It yields the protein CASSLELAGDTDTQYF. The gene calls are TRBV5-1 and TRBJ2-3, with 11 bases aligning to TRBD2. V trimming: 0 bases; J trimming: 2 bases; junction bases outside the gene matches: 2. The CDR3 runs to 16 residues. Germline CDR1 reads SGHRS; CDR2 reads YFSETQ.

CDR3 protein: CASSRVSRGGYEQYF. The DNA of the CDR3 is TGTGCCAGCAGCCGGGTTTCGCGGGGGGGCTACGAGCAGTACTTC. This chain links TRBV7-2 with TRBJ2-7; 9 bases align to TRBD2. CDR3 size: 15 residues. In germline, CDR1 is SGHTA, CDR2 FQGNSA. The junction had 8 bases not matched to a gene; V was cut back by 5 bases and J by 3 bases.